The rows below give T cell receptor beta chains drawn from one sample of a study of blood T cell repertoires in COVID-19. TCRdb's copy holds only in-frame clones and misses some; the assay was immunoSEQ multiplex PCR. The table lists under 250,000 clones, approximately 88% of them singletons. Sample: peripheral blood. These TCRs come from a man aged 55 to 70 who had recovered from COVID-19. Each CDR3 is given without its conserved first and last residue.

>TRBJ2-1|TRBV4-3
ASSQETAGNYNEQF
>TRBJ2-7|TRBV12-3/TRBV12-4
ASSFRAGEQY
>TRBJ1-6|TRBV28
ASSPEESSYNSPLH
>TRBJ2-5|TRBV5-1
ASSFGTSGGYGETQY
>TRBJ1-1|TRBV7-3
ASSLTYGTEAF
>TRBJ1-6|TRBV5-1
ASSLGPALSWTGNSPLH
>TRBJ2-1|TRBV18
ASSALEYEQF
>TRBJ1-3|TRBV2
ASSPSAGGNTIY
>TRBJ2-1|TRBV6-5
ASSSGTSGYNEQF
>TRBJ1-2|TRBV7-9
ASTLQGAEYGYT
>TRBJ2-5|TRBV5-1
ASSSGGRYQETQY
>TRBJ2-5|TRBV10-1
ASSEIGLAGGKEYQETQY
>TRBJ2-6|TRBV6-6
ATPSGAASGANVLT
>TRBJ2-2|TRBV6-5
ATRDRGQIGELF
>TRBJ1-1|TRBV3-1/TRBV3-2
ASSQGGGTGVGAF
>TRBJ2-7|TRBV29-1
SVSGRFTYEQY
>TRBJ2-3|TRBV7-8
ASSRDSTDTQY
>TRBJ2-5|TRBV5-1
ASSPTSSQETQY
>TRBJ2-6|TRBV28
ASSPPRGSGANVLT
>TRBJ1-2|TRBV5-4
ASSLARAGGSGGYT
>TRBJ1-1|TRBV28
ASVTGGLMNTEAF
>TRBJ1-5|TRBV24-1
ATSDGRRSNQPQH
>TRBJ2-2|TRBV18
ASSPRQVNTGELF
>TRBJ2-1|TRBV10-2
ASRVRDRNPNEQF
>TRBJ2-1|TRBV11-2
ASSSRVGTGSISEQF
>TRBJ2-7|TRBV6-6
ASSSFYEQY
>TRBJ1-5|TRBV6-2/TRBV6-3
ASSRGQGPSNQPQH
>TRBJ2-7|TRBV20-1
SASGQYGYEQY
>TRBJ2-1|TRBV3-1/TRBV3-2
ASSHPAIGQF
>TRBJ2-1|TRBV19
ASSITAASSYNEQF
>TRBJ2-3|TRBV4-3
ASSQDRTGATDTQY
>TRBJ2-1|TRBV11-3
ASSFSGTSNEQF
>TRBJ1-3|TRBV30
AWSSTVLSGNTIY
>TRBJ1-3|TRBV4-1
ASSQESVISGNTIY
>TRBJ1-1|TRBV5-4
ASSSLAEGQNTEAF
>TRBJ1-1|TRBV12-3/TRBV12-4
ASTLGANTEAF
>TRBJ1-2|TRBV19
ASSIDHLGNYGYT
>TRBJ1-2|TRBV11-2
ASSPTDRSGYT
>TRBJ2-5|TRBV5-6
ASNIRLAGLQETQY
>TRBJ2-5|TRBV11-1
ASSRLDETQY
>TRBJ1-5|TRBV5-4
ASSQEDQPQH
>TRBJ2-5|TRBV11-1
ASSTTGGAAETQY
>TRBJ2-3|TRBV7-9
ASSLAYSGSPTDTQY
>TRBJ2-1|TRBV30
AWRYRVGEQF
>TRBJ1-2|TRBV7-2
ASSLGGDGYT
>TRBJ2-5|TRBV5-4
ASSSGGQETQY